These T cell receptor beta chains were read from a single sample in a study of cytomegalovirus exposure and HLA in healthy donors. Using immunoSEQ multiplex PCR, the repertoire was profiled, and TCRdb retains in-frame clones only, with some absent. The table has roughly 110,000 clones, 65% to 85% seen once; the top ten hold 2% to 2.5%. Sequences were obtained from PBMCs. These receptors were obtained from a man aged 30-40 years in good health and CMV-seronegative. Both conserved end residues are part of each CDR3. A D gene is named only where the DNA matches it firmly. Clone size appears in some rows only: once, few, many, or a class for an expanded clone.

j_gene: TRBJ2-5
d_gene: .
v_gene: TRBV18
abundance: .
CDR3aa: CASSQGETQYF
CDR3nt: TGTGCCAGCTCCCAGGGGGAGACCCAGTACTTC

j_gene: TRBJ2-7
d_gene: TRBD1
v_gene: TRBV27
abundance: .
CDR3aa: CASSSAGTGWYEQYF
CDR3nt: TGTGCCAGCAGTTCCGCCGGGACAGGGTGGTACGAGCAGTACTTC

j_gene: TRBJ1-2
d_gene: .
v_gene: TRBV28
abundance: .
CDR3aa: CASRAPGSSEGYTF
CDR3nt: TGTGCCAGCAGAGCCCCAGGCAGCTCGGAAGGCTACACCTTC

j_gene: TRBJ2-1
d_gene: .
v_gene: TRBV9
abundance: .
CDR3aa: CASSVLVGRANEQFF
CDR3nt: TGTGCCAGCAGCGTACTTGTGGGGAGAGCGAATGAGCAGTTCTTC

j_gene: TRBJ1-2
d_gene: TRBD1
v_gene: TRBV9
abundance: .
CDR3aa: CASSTTQGADYGYTF
CDR3nt: TGTGCCAGCAGTACTACTCAGGGGGCGGACTATGGCTACACCTTC

j_gene: TRBJ2-1
d_gene: TRBD2
v_gene: TRBV28
abundance: few
CDR3aa: CASSQKGTSDEQFF
CDR3nt: TGTGCCAGCAGTCAAAAAGGGACTAGCGATGAGCAGTTCTTC

j_gene: TRBJ2-3
d_gene: .
v_gene: TRBV12-5
abundance: .
CDR3aa: CASGLGTGFLDTQYF
CDR3nt: TGTGCTAGTGGTTTGGGGACGGGGTTTTTGGATACGCAGTATTTT

j_gene: TRBJ2-3
d_gene: .
v_gene: TRBV14
abundance: few
CDR3aa: CASSQEGRKGTDTQYF
CDR3nt: TGTGCCAGCAGCCAAGAGGGGCGAAAGGGCACAGATACGCAGTATTTT

j_gene: TRBJ2-1
d_gene: TRBD2
v_gene: TRBV10-1
abundance: .
CDR3aa: CASSDPRLAGGPEQFF
CDR3nt: TGCGCCAGCAGTGACCCCCGACTAGCGGGAGGACCTGAGCAGTTCTTC

j_gene: TRBJ2-7
d_gene: TRBD2
v_gene: TRBV6-1
abundance: .
CDR3aa: CASSEVGLAPYEQYF
CDR3nt: TGTGCCAGCAGTGAAGTTGGACTAGCCCCCTACGAGCAGTACTTC

j_gene: TRBJ2-7
d_gene: TRBD2
v_gene: TRBV5-4
abundance: .
CDR3aa: CASSLGPNLLAGVGYEQYF
CDR3nt: TGTGCCAGCAGCTTGGGCCCCAACCTCCTAGCGGGAGTAGGCTACGAGCAGTACTTC

j_gene: TRBJ2-7
d_gene: TRBD2
v_gene: TRBV10-3
abundance: .
CDR3aa: CAISEIELAGGTYEQYF
CDR3nt: TGTGCCATCAGTGAAATAGAACTAGCGGGAGGAACCTACGAGCAGTACTTC

j_gene: TRBJ1-1
d_gene: .
v_gene: TRBV19
abundance: .
CDR3aa: CASSSWDTGAFF
CDR3nt: TGTGCCAGTAGTTCCTGGGACACAGGGGCTTTCTTT

j_gene: TRBJ2-7
d_gene: TRBD2
v_gene: TRBV6-5
abundance: .
CDR3aa: CASSYRGDYYEQYF
CDR3nt: TGTGCCAGCAGTTACCGGGGGGACTACTACGAGCAGTACTTC

j_gene: TRBJ1-1
d_gene: TRBD1
v_gene: TRBV5-4
abundance: .
CDR3aa: CASSSWGQGSTEAFF
CDR3nt: TGTGCCAGCTCCTCGTGGGGACAGGGTTCTACTGAAGCTTTCTTT

j_gene: TRBJ2-5
d_gene: .
v_gene: TRBV10-3
abundance: once
CDR3aa: CAISEAWTAQETQYF
CDR3nt: TGTGCCATCAGTGAAGCTTGGACAGCTCAAGAGACCCAGTACTTC

j_gene: TRBJ2-7
d_gene: TRBD1
v_gene: TRBV11-1
abundance: .
CDR3aa: CASSLNRGVNYEQYF
CDR3nt: TGTGCCAGCAGCTTAAACAGGGGCGTAAACTACGAGCAGTACTTC

j_gene: TRBJ2-1
d_gene: TRBD2
v_gene: TRBV15
abundance: .
CDR3aa: CATSSPSGLEYNEQFF
CDR3nt: TGTGCCACCAGCTCTCCGAGCGGACTAGAGTACAATGAGCAGTTCTTC

j_gene: TRBJ1-5
d_gene: .
v_gene: TRBV29-1
abundance: .
CDR3aa: CSVENRDWGNQPQHF
CDR3nt: TGCAGCGTTGAAAACCGGGATTGGGGCAATCAGCCCCAGCATTTT

j_gene: TRBJ2-7
d_gene: .
v_gene: TRBV20-1
abundance: .
CDR3aa: CSPLEGYEQYF
CDR3nt: TGCAGTCCCCTGGAGGGCTACGAGCAGTACTTC

j_gene: TRBJ1-1
d_gene: .
v_gene: TRBV4-1
abundance: few
CDR3aa: CASSQSGTYQNTEAFF
CDR3nt: TGCGCCAGCAGCCAGTCCGGGACATATCAGAACACTGAAGCTTTCTTT

j_gene: TRBJ2-3
d_gene: TRBD2
v_gene: TRBV6-4
abundance: .
CDR3aa: CASSPSGGASADTQYF
CDR3nt: TGTGCCAGCAGCCCCAGCGGGGGGGCGTCCGCAGATACGCAGTATTTT

j_gene: TRBJ1-4
d_gene: TRBD1
v_gene: TRBV7-6
abundance: few
CDR3aa: CASSPAAGGEKLFF
CDR3nt: TGTGCCAGCAGCCCCGCCGCAGGGGGGGAAAAACTGTTTTTT

j_gene: TRBJ2-1
d_gene: .
v_gene: TRBV5-1
abundance: medium-sized
CDR3aa: CASRWGSYTNNEQFF
CDR3nt: TGCGCCAGCAGGTGGGGCAGCTACACCAACAATGAGCAGTTCTTC

j_gene: TRBJ2-3
d_gene: .
v_gene: TRBV9
abundance: .
CDR3aa: CASSVGTWASTDTQYF
CDR3nt: TGTGCCAGCAGCGTAGGAACCTGGGCTAGCACAGATACGCAGTATTTT